Presented here are 4 T cell receptor beta chains from one specimen sequenced in a study of T cell responses to AZD1222 COVID-19 vaccine. Generated by immunoSEQ multiplex PCR, the TCRdb table keeps only in-frame clones and is missing some. The table includes roughly 150,000 clones, approximately 88% detected once. The sample consisted of peripheral blood, taken on day 0 of MenACWY control vaccination. These receptors all come from an adult in good health.

This chain connects TRBV4-1 to TRBJ1-2, with TRBD1 as a possible D gene (5 bases). The germline V gene encodes CDR1 MGHRA and CDR2 YSYEKL. The V end lost 0 bases, the J end lost 8 bases, and 13 bases lay between the germline ends. The CDR3 contains 14 residues. The CDR3 loop is CASSQEAGRGGYTF. CDR3 sequence (DNA): TGCGCCAGCAGCCAAGAGGCGGGGCGCGGGGGCTACACCTTC.

The rearrangement links TRBV11-3 to TRBJ1-1, with D unresolved. The germline V gene encodes CDR1 SGHNT and CDR2 YENEEA. The germline V and J ends were trimmed by 5 bases and 2 bases, with 15 bases remaining between them. This CDR3 has 15 residues. The CDR3 bases are TGTGCCAGCAGCCCCTTCGGAGGGCCTAACACTGAAGCTTTCTTT. Protein product: CASSPFGGPNTEAFF.

This chain connects TRBV6-5 to TRBJ2-7; possibly TRBD1 for D (5 bases). The CDR3 covers 15 residues. The germline V gene encodes CDR1 MNHEY and CDR2 SVGAGI. With 2 bases removed from V and 0 bases from J, the gap between germline ends came to 11 bases. The CDR3 reads CASSYARQYSYEQYF. The CDR3 bases are TGTGCCAGCAGTTACGCCCGACAGTACTCCTACGAGCAGTACTTC.

The chain recombines TRBV7-3 with TRBJ2-2; D is perhaps TRBD1 or TRBD2 (5 bases each). V was cut by 4 bases and J by 7 bases, with 16 bases left in between. Germline CDR1 reads SGHTA; CDR2 reads FQGTGA. There are 15 residues in the CDR3. The DNA of the CDR3 is TGTGCCAGCAGCTCCCTGCGAGGGCAGGGCGGGGAGCTGTTTTTT. Protein: CASSSLRGQGGELFF.